This T cell receptor (beta chain) originates from a study of T cells in localized non-small cell lung cancer. The CDR3 contains 13 residues. With 4 bases clipped from V and 6 bases from J, the junction kept 3 bases outside the gene matches. Per the germline V gene, CDR1 is SGDLS and CDR2 is YYNGEE. General study results and limits: Exceeding tumor, uninvolved adjacent lung had the highest T cell clonality. The study detected a median 57 of the top 100 tumor clones in adjacent lung.

This clone showed up just a few times. The antigen is unknown. Assay: immunoSEQ multiplex PCR; the TCRdb copy retains only in-frame clones and omits some. The data hold tens of thousands of clones, with around 80% observed a single time. This TCR derives from a woman aged 35 to 69 with stage II lung adenocarcinoma. The material was PBMCs, obtained before any cancer treatment. The J gene is TRBJ1-2, the V gene TRBV9; TRBD1 agrees at 10 bases. The chain's CDR3 is CASSPGTGDGYTF. CDR3 sequence (DNA): TGTGCCAGCAGCCCCGGGACAGGGGATGGCTACACCTTC.